These 18 T cell receptor beta chains share one sample of origin, sequenced in a study of tumor and adjacent non-tumor tissue in lung cancer. A modified ARM-PCR protocol with three rounds of nested PCR amplified TCRbeta. TCRdb passed the multiplex PCR reads through MiXCR, listing each CDR3 protein once. Altogether about 80,000 distinct CDR3 sequences are present, around 70% being singletons, with the ten largest covering roughly an eighth. No cell sorting was done before RNA was extracted from the tissue. Sequences were obtained from lung tumor tissue. These receptors all stem from a woman in her seventies with non-small cell lung cancer.

A remark on this clonotype: A much larger clone lies a single base off, so this may be a read error. J is TRBJ2-1 and V is TRBV28; tentatively, D is TRBD2 (6 bases). This CDR3 has 16 residues. Germline V CDR1 and CDR2: MDHEN, SYDVKM. The CDR3, as DNA: TGTGCCACCAGTTCCCCCAGCGGGTGGGGTTACAATGAGCAGTTCTTC. Translated: CATSSPSGWGYNEQFF.

Comment on this clonotype: One end of the junction varies from germline; a read error may be responsible. The V call is TRBV5-1, the J call TRBJ2-2; possibly TRBD1 or TRBD2 for D (5 bases each). Germline V CDR1 and CDR2: SGHRS, YFSETQ. The CDR3 has 13 residues. CDR3: CASSWGPTGEPFF. The CDR3 coding sequence is TGCGCCAGCAGCTGGGGCCCCACCGGGGAGCCGTTTTTT.

This clonotype has just one count. The J gene is TRBJ1-1, the V gene TRBV6-5; D is ambiguous. Germline values: CDR1 MNHEY, CDR2 SVGAGI. V lost 2 bases to trimming and J lost 4 bases, with 14 bases between them. The CDR3 runs to 15 residues. The DNA of the CDR3 is TGTGCCAGCAGTTACACCATAAATATGAGCACTGAAGCTTTCTTT. Its protein is CASSYTINMSTEAFF.

This chain connects TRBV29-1 to TRBJ2-7; unclear D gene. This CDR3 comprises 14 residues. Trimming removed 5 bases at V and 1 base at J, with 15 bases between. Germline V lookup: CDR1 SQVTM, CDR2 ANQGSEA. CDR3 sequence (DNA): TGCAGCGTTTGGACGGCTCAAACGTCCTACGAGCAGTACTTC. It codes for CSVWTAQTSYEQYF.

The chain carries TRBV12-3 or TRBV12-4 and TRBJ2-7; D is uncertain. Trimming stripped 4 bases from V and 2 bases from J, with 12 bases between. This CDR3 spans 14 amino acids. The CDR3 nucleotides are TGTGCCAGCAGTTCCCGGGCACGGACCTACGAGCAGTACTTC. It translates to CASSSRARTYEQYF.

There are many counts of this clonotype. The chain carries TRBV5-1 and TRBJ1-1, with TRBD1 as a possible D gene (5 bases). In germline, CDR1 is SGHRS, CDR2 YFSETQ. V gave up 4 bases and J gave up 4 bases, with 17 bases separating them. This CDR3 is built from 15 residues. Here the CDR3 DNA reads TGCGCCAGCAGCGCGTCGACAGCGGCGAGCACTGAAGCTTTCTTT. Residues: CASSASTAASTEAFF.

Concerning this clonotype itself: Compared with germline, one end of the junction differs, possibly owing to a read error. The rearrangement joins TRBV5-1 to TRBJ2-3; 12 nucleotides line up with TRBD2. From germline, CDR1 is SGHRS and CDR2 YFSETQ. This CDR3 comprises 16 residues. CDR3 DNA: TGCGCCAGCAGCCAGACTAGCGGGAGCCCCACAGATATGCAGTATTTT. As protein: CASSQTSGSPTDMQYF.

This chain joins TRBV6-1 and TRBJ2-7; D unclear. Germline V gene data show CDR1 as MNHNS and CDR2 as SASEGT. Trimming cost V 2 bases and J 9 bases, with 20 bases left between them. The CDR3 is made up of 15 amino acids. The CDR3 spells CASSESTYVNDGQYF. In DNA, the CDR3 is TGTGCCAGCAGTGAATCAACATACGTAAATGACGGGCAGTACTTC.

Regarding this clonotype: A read error may account for a junction end that differs from germline. This chain joins TRBV6-5 and TRBJ2-3; TRBD1 is a possible D gene (6 bases). CDR3 length: 13 amino acids. The germline V gene encodes CDR1 MNHEY and CDR2 SVGAGI. The CDR3 coding sequence is TGTGCCAGCAGGGTACAGGGTCTTGATATGCAGTATTTT. Amino acids: CASRVQGLDMQYF.

This clonotype was observed many times. Since a much larger clone is just one base distant, this may be a read error. V is TRBV11-1 and J is TRBJ2-4; no firm D call. In germline, CDR1 is SGHAT, CDR2 FQDESV (reference sequence). The CDR3 sequence is 15 residues long. Trimming took 5 bases from V and 0 from J, leaving 11 bases between them. This CDR3 is CASSPTCLAKNIQYF. The CDR3, as DNA: TGTGCCAGCAGCCCAACATGTCTAGCCAAAAACATTCAGTACTTC.

This clonotype is a singleton in its sample. An end of the junction differs from the germline gene, which may be a read error. The chain recombines TRBV6-5 with TRBJ1-1; D ambiguous. CDR1 is MNHEY, CDR2 SVGAGI, per germline. CDR3 length: 16 amino acids. The CDR3 DNA is TGTGCCAGCAGTTACTCTGCCACAGTGGGCGACACTGAAGCCTTCTTT. Its protein is CASSYSATVGDTEAFF.

Notes on this clonotype: Since the CDR3 does not end with the conserved phenylalanine or tryptophan, this likely comes from a read error. The chain has TRBV6-5 and TRBJ2-1; 8 bases line up with TRBD1. Per germline, CDR1 MNHEY and CDR2 SVGAGI. There are 15 residues in the CDR3. The CDR3 sequence: CTSSRGTGPNNEQFL. DNA of the CDR3: TGTACCAGCAGTCGCGGGACAGGCCCTAACAATGAGCAGTTCCTC.

This clonotype was seen only a few times. A read error is possible here, since a much larger clone lies one base away. CDR3 in amino acids: CTSSEGTGGEAFF. For the CDR3, the DNA is TGCACCAGCAGCGAAGGGACAGGGGGTGAAGCTTTCTTT. The rearrangement links TRBV5-1 to TRBJ1-1; TRBD1 aligns across 11 bases. This CDR3 comprises 13 residues. Germline V gene data show CDR1 as SGHRS and CDR2 as YFSETQ.

As concerns this clonotype: The CDR3 does not end in the conserved phenylalanine or tryptophan, so this is likely a read error. This chain connects TRBV11-2 to TRBJ2-5, with 8 positions matching TRBD2. The CDR3 has 15 amino acids. Germline lookup yields CDR1 SGHAT and CDR2 FQNNGV. Unmatched junction bases numbered 9, after V lost 5 bases and J lost 4 bases. CDR3 sequence (DNA): TGTGCCAGCAGCCCGGGGGGGACCGTACGAGAGACCCAGTACATC. Its translation: CASSPGGTVRETQYI.

Comment on this clonotype: This may be a read error: a much more frequent sequence differs by one nucleotide. The chain links TRBV28 to TRBJ2-1; D is possibly TRBD2 (6 bases). The germline V gene has CDR1 MDHEN and CDR2 SYDVKM. The V end was cut by 3 bases, the J end by 6 bases, with 18 bases between. The CDR3 is 16 residues long. CDR3 sequence reads: CASSFRSAGTVNEQFF. The CDR3 coding sequence is TGTGCCAGCAGTTTTAGGTCGGCGGGAACCGTCAATGAGCAGTTCTTC.

This chain joins TRBV6-6 and TRBJ2-1; D perhaps matches TRBD1 (6 bases). This CDR3 is 16 amino acids long. The ends were cut back, 6 bases at V and 3 bases at J, with 18 bases in the middle. CDR1 is MNHNY, CDR2 SVGAGI, per germline (reference sequence). CDR3 bases: TGTGCCAGCAGGCAGGACAGACGTATCCTCTACAATGAGCAGTTCTTC. This sequence encodes CASRQDRRILYNEQFF.

The sample holds a few counts of this clonotype. This chain joins TRBV29-1 and TRBJ2-3, with 7 nucleotides matching TRBD2. The CDR3 has 14 residues. The germline V gene encodes CDR1 SQVTM and CDR2 ANQGSEA. The ends lost 6 bases at V and 2 bases at J; junction bases unmatched: 8. CDR3 nucleotide sequence: TGCAGCGTGCAGAGTGGGGGGGACACAGATACGCAGTATTTT. This sequence encodes CSVQSGGDTDTQYF.

This clonotype showed up many times. The gene calls are TRBV28 and TRBJ2-3, with D possibly TRBD2 on 6 matching bases. The CDR3 extends over 14 amino acids. Between the trimmed V and J ends, which lost 7 bases and 1 base, there was a span of 12 bases. CDR1 and CDR2 from the germline V gene are MDHEN and SYDVKM. The CDR3 DNA reads TGTGCCAGCATCCCGGGACTTGGCACAGATACGCAGTATTTT. Its translation: CASIPGLGTDTQYF.